This entry lists 32 T cell receptor beta chains sequenced from one sample in a study of T cells in Graves' hyperthyroidism and ophthalmopathy. There were TCR beta CDR3 regions amplified from RNA transcripts. First-round RT-PCR of the TCR CDR3 relied on the HTBI primer set. A single record per CDR3 protein comes from TCRdb applying MiXCR to the multiplex PCR reads. The top ten hold about 50% of the sample, which has under 400,000 distinct CDR3 sequences, around a fifth seen once. The specimen was blood. The receptor source for this set is a woman aged 50 to 60 with Graves' hyperthyroidism.

The chain couples TRBV29-1 to TRBJ2-1, with TRBD1 matching over 9 bases. Germline CDR1 and CDR2: SQVTM and ANQGSEA. The CDR3 has 13 amino acids. The J segment lost 9 bases and the V segment lost 7 bases, leaving 10 bases of the junction unmatched. The CDR3 DNA reads TGCAGCGGTGACCGGGACAGGGTCGGTGAGCAGTTCTTC. Amino acids: CSGDRDRVGEQFF.

This clonotype came up a few times. A much larger clone is a single base away; this may be a read error. The rearrangement links TRBV28 to TRBJ2-1, with D maybe TRBD1 (5 bases). Trimming removed 9 bases from V and 2 bases from J, with 17 bases in between. The germline CDR1 and CDR2 sequences are MDHEN and SYDVKM. CDR3 length: 15 amino acids. The CDR3 region has the DNA TGTGCCAGTAGATCCCAGGGCTTTCCCTACAATGAGCAGTTCTTC. The encoded protein is CASRSQGFPYNEQFF.

In DNA, the CDR3 is TGTGCCAGCAGCTTAGCACGAACAGGGGGCTGGGATGAGCAGTTCTTC. Encoded protein: CASSLARTGGWDEQFF. This chain connects TRBV5-4 to TRBJ2-1, with 9 bases matching TRBD1. Germline V CDR1 and CDR2: SGHNT, YYREEE (reference sequence). CDR3 length: 16 residues. V gave up 2 bases and J gave up 8 bases; unmatched junction bases: 11.

This clonotype was counted many times. The genes are TRBV4-1 and TRBJ2-6; 13 nucleotides align to TRBD2. The V segment lost 4 bases and the J segment 1 base; nucleotides outside the gene matches: 10. The CDR3 is made up of 20 amino acids. The germline V gene has CDR1 MGHRA and CDR2 YSYEKL. CDR3 DNA sequence: TGCGCCAGCAGCCGTCGACTAGCGGGGGGTACCCGGTCTGGGGCCAACGTCCTGACTTTC. Encoded protein: CASSRRLAGGTRSGANVLTF.

V usage is TRBV7-9 and J usage is TRBJ2-3; possibly TRBD2 for D (5 bases). V gave up 4 bases and J gave up 4 bases, with 21 bases separating them. The length of the CDR3 is 17 residues. Germline CDR1 is SEHNR and CDR2 is FQNEAQ (reference sequence). The CDR3 loop is CASSSLGRGRGADTQYF. CDR3 DNA: TGTGCCAGCAGCTCCCTGGGTCGGGGTCGAGGCGCAGATACGCAGTATTTT.

The CDR3 reads CASSFSSRVAEKLFF. CDR3 nucleotides: TGTGCCAGCAGCTTTTCGTCAAGGGTAGCTGAAAAACTGTTTTTT. J is TRBJ1-4 and V is TRBV7-9, with no clear D. CDR1 and CDR2 (germline): SEHNR, FQNEAQ (reference sequence). The CDR3 extends over 15 amino acids. V was clipped by 3 bases and J by 7 bases, with 15 bases between them. The full variable domain, completed using reference TRBV7-9 and TRBJ1-4, is DTGVSQNPRHKITKRGQNVTFRCDPISEHNRLYWYRQTLGQGPEFLTYFQNEAQLEKSRLLSDRFSAERPKGSFSTLEIQRTEQGDSAMYLCASSFSSRVAEKLFFGSGTQLSVL.

This clonotype was recorded at least ten times. This chain uses TRBV12-3 or TRBV12-4 with TRBJ1-1, with D hard to call. The germline V and J ends were trimmed by 5 bases and 4 bases, with 17 bases remaining between them. The CDR3 is 15 residues long. CDR3 protein: CASSPLEGVGTEAFF. In nucleotides, the CDR3 is TGTGCCAGCAGTCCGCTTGAGGGAGTCGGCACTGAAGCTTTCTTT.

This clonotype has just a few counts. The V and J genes are TRBV20-1 and TRBJ2-1, with 11 bases matching TRBD1. The germline CDR1 and CDR2 sequences are DFQATT and SNEGSKA (reference sequence). V lost 3 bases and J lost 7; bases outside the gene matches: 11. The CDR3 consists of 16 residues. The CDR3 DNA reads TGCAGTGCTAGTGTGACCGGGACAGGGGGACGTAATGAGCAGTTCTTC. Translation: CSASVTGTGGRNEQFF.

This clonotype was observed a few times. This chain uses TRBV9 with TRBJ1-2; weak D call: TRBD1 (6 bases). This CDR3 has 14 residues. Trimming took 5 bases from V and 2 from J, leaving 13 bases between them. Per the germline V gene, CDR1 is SGDLS and CDR2 is YYNGEE. The CDR3 loop reads CASSVDSQNYGYTF. CDR3 nucleotide sequence: TGTGCCAGCAGTGTGGACAGCCAGAACTATGGCTACACCTTC.

There are many counts of this clonotype. This chain joins TRBV20-1 and TRBJ2-2; possible D gene TRBD1, 6 bases. V was clipped by 4 bases and J by 5 bases, with 14 bases between them. Germline V gene lookup returns CDR1 DFQATT and CDR2 SNEGSKA (reference sequence). The CDR3 contains 14 residues. CDR3 nucleotide sequence: TGCAGTGCTATGGGGACAACAGATACCGGGGAGCTGTTTTTT. Its protein product is CSAMGTTDTGELFF.

This clonotype came up many times. The V and J genes are TRBV15 and TRBJ2-7, with D possibly being TRBD2 (7 bases). This CDR3 spans 14 amino acids. Germline CDR1 reads LNHNV; CDR2 reads YYDKDF (reference sequence). The germline V and J ends were trimmed by 3 bases and 7 bases, with 16 bases remaining between them. The CDR3 spells CATSRGAGADEQYF. CDR3 sequence (DNA): TGTGCCACCAGCAGGGGGGCGGGGGCGGATGAGCAGTACTTC.

This clonotype was counted once. Since a much larger clone is just one base distant, this may be a read error. The chain uses TRBV28 and TRBJ2-5; the D is unclear. Matching the DNA end better, TRBJ2-1 makes the J call doubtful. CDR3 length equals 12 residues. Germline V gives CDR1 MDHEN, CDR2 SYDVKM. In DNA, the CDR3 is TGTGCCAGCGGGGTCGCACAAGAGACCCAGTTCTTC. This codes for CASGVAQETQFF.

This clonotype was detected ten times or more. The chain has TRBV20-1 and TRBJ2-3; 12 bases fit TRBD1. The CDR3 loop spans 15 amino acids. The germline CDR1 and CDR2 sequences are DFQATT and SNEGSKA (reference sequence). Trimming at V came to 5 bases and at J to 2 bases, leaving 5 bases not matched to a gene. DNA of the CDR3: TGCAGTGCTTCTGGGACAGGGGGCTCCACAGATACGCAGTATTTT. As protein: CSASGTGGSTDTQYF.

This clonotype has ten or more counts. The chain employs TRBV4-1 and TRBJ2-3, with a tentative D call TRBD2 (5 bases). The V end was cut by 1 base, the J end by 5 bases, with 19 bases between. CDR3 length equals 17 residues. From germline, CDR1 is MGHRA and CDR2 YSYEKL. The CDR3, as DNA: TGCGCCAGCAGCCAAGGAGCACTAGTCCTAAGGAGAGATACGCAGTATTTT. Encoded protein: CASSQGALVLRRDTQYF.

This clonotype has a count of ten or more. This chain links TRBV3-1 with TRBJ2-7, with D hard to call. Germline V gives CDR1 LGHDT, CDR2 YNNKEL (reference sequence). V lost 1 base and J lost 4, with 14 bases in between. CDR3 length: 15 residues. CDR3 sequence (DNA): TGTGCCAGCAGCCAAGTTATTAGCTCGCAGTACGAGCAGTACTTC. Amino acids: CASSQVISSQYEQYF.

The rearrangement links TRBV7-6 to TRBJ2-2; D perhaps matches TRBD1 (5 bases). The CDR3 runs to 15 residues. Trimming left V 8 bases short and J 0 bases short, with 13 bases between. Germline V gives CDR1 SGHVS, CDR2 FNYEAQ. CDR3 in amino acids: CASCSQAANTGELFF. Written as DNA, the CDR3 is TGTGCCAGCTGCTCACAGGCCGCGAACACCGGGGAGCTGTTTTTT.

This clonotype was recorded at least ten times. Its ends do not fully match the called genes, so a read error is possible. V usage is TRBV7-9 and J usage is TRBJ2-5; 10 nucleotides agree with TRBD1. Germline assignment: CDR1 SEHNR and CDR2 FQNEAQ (reference sequence). The CDR3 extends over 16 amino acids. The DNA of the CDR3 is TGTGCCAGCAGCTTTGGGACAGGGGTCCACCAAGAGACCCGGTACTTC. Amino acid sequence: CASSFGTGVHQETRYF.

This clonotype was seen at least ten times. The rearrangement uses TRBV13 and TRBJ1-1, with D tentatively TRBD1 (6 bases). CDR3 size: 17 residues. CDR1 and CDR2 (germline): PRHDT, FYEKMQ (reference sequence). V lost 1 base, J lost 0 bases, and 15 bases lay in between. The CDR3 coding sequence is TGTGCCAGCAGCTTAGCCGCAGGAAACAGGGTGAACACTGAAGCTTTCTTT. Translated: CASSLAAGNRVNTEAFF. The full variable domain, rest sourced from reference TRBV13 and TRBJ1-1, is AAGVIQSPRHLIKEKRETATLKCYPIPRHDTVYWYQQGPGQDPQFLISFYEKMQSDKGSIPDRFSAQQFSDYHSELNMSSLELGDSALYFCASSLAAGNRVNTEAFFGQGTRLTVV.

This clonotype was seen ten or more times. V and J are TRBV20-1 and TRBJ2-7, with 10 bases matching TRBD2. The ends lost 5 bases at V and 3 bases at J; junction bases unmatched: 4. Germline-derived CDR1 and CDR2 are DFQATT and SNEGSKA (reference sequence). The CDR3 extends over 13 amino acids. This CDR3 is CSAERGGFYEQYF. As DNA, the CDR3 is TGCAGTGCTGAGCGGGGGGGATTCTACGAGCAGTACTTC.

Many counts were recorded for this clonotype. The V and J genes are TRBV28 and TRBJ1-1; D is perhaps TRBD1 (5 bases). Germline lookup yields CDR1 MDHEN and CDR2 SYDVKM. V was cut by 5 bases and J by 7 bases, with 17 bases left in between. CDR3 size: 14 residues. The DNA for the CDR3 is TGTGCCAGCAGTCAAGACCTCCTGGACAATGAAGCTTTCTTT. Translating it yields CASSQDLLDNEAFF.

This clonotype was counted at least ten times. This chain uses TRBV18 with TRBJ1-6; 7 bases fit TRBD1. Germline V gene sequence: CDR1 KGHSH, CDR2 LQKENI. The CDR3 is 15 residues long. V lost 0 bases to trimming and J lost 5 bases; unmatched junction nucleotides: 1. CDR3 region: CASSPPGQNNSPLHF. The CDR3 DNA is TGTGCCAGCTCACCACCGGGACAGAATAATTCACCCCTCCACTTT.

This clonotype was counted ten times or more. The chain carries TRBV11-2 and TRBJ2-5; D unclear. The CDR3 totals 16 residues. V gave up 2 bases and J gave up 4 bases, with 17 bases separating them. Germline CDR1 reads SGHAT; CDR2 reads FQNNGV. The CDR3 coding sequence is TGTGCCAGCAGCTTAATTGCCAGAGGAGAGGTAGAGACCCAGTACTTC. The encoded protein is CASSLIARGEVETQYF.

This clonotype occurred many times. The CDR3 nucleotides are TGTGCCAGCAGTGATGGCAGGTTTTATGGCTACACCTTC. Translated, it gives CASSDGRFYGYTF. The rearrangement joins TRBV2 to TRBJ1-2; D uncertain. This CDR3 is 13 amino acids long. V was pared by 3 bases and J by 5 bases, with 10 bases between. Germline V gene data show CDR1 as SNHLY and CDR2 as FYNNEI.

This clonotype was observed many times. At one end the junction does not follow the germline gene, possibly because of a read error. The chain recombines TRBV3-1 with TRBJ2-1; TRBD1 aligns across 9 bases. Germline V CDR1 and CDR2: LGHDT, YNNKEL (reference sequence). This CDR3 comprises 16 residues. The CDR3 nucleotides read TGTGCCAGCACCCAATGGGGGACAGGGAACTACAATGAGCAGTTCTTC. It codes for CASTQWGTGNYNEQFF.

The chain links TRBV14 to TRBJ1-3; perhaps TRBD1 as D (6 bases). Trimming cost V 4 bases and J 0 bases, with 13 bases left between them. Germline CDR1 is SGHDN and CDR2 is FVKESK. This CDR3 has 16 residues. CDR3 loop: CASSLLGQISGNTIYF. Written as DNA, the CDR3 is TGTGCCAGCAGCCTCCTAGGACAGATCTCTGGAAACACCATATATTTT. Based on the CDR3 plus reference TRBV14 and TRBJ1-3, the full variable domain is EAGVTQFPSHSVIEKGQTVTLRCDPISGHDNLYWYRRVMGKEIKFLLHFVKESKQDESGMPNNRFLAERTGGTYSTLKVQPAELEDSGVYFCASSLLGQISGNTIYFGEGSWLTVV.

This clonotype has a handful of counts. The rearrangement uses TRBV28 and TRBJ2-7; maybe TRBD2 (5 bases). Trimming left V 1 base short and J 5 bases short, with 6 bases between. CDR3 length equals 12 residues. Germline assignment: CDR1 MDHEN and CDR2 SYDVKM. The CDR3 DNA sequence: TGTGCCAGCAGTTTATTCGGGGACGAGCAGTACTTC. Translation gives CASSLFGDEQYF.

This clonotype was counted a few times. The J gene is TRBJ2-7, the V gene TRBV9, with unresolved D. V was cut by 0 bases and J by 7 bases, with 14 bases left in between. The germline V gene encodes CDR1 SGDLS and CDR2 YYNGEE. The CDR3 is 14 amino acids. CDR3 amino acids: CASSVGSAVWEQYF. The CDR3 DNA reads TGTGCCAGCAGCGTAGGCTCAGCTGTCTGGGAGCAGTACTTC.

This clonotype was recorded many times. The CDR3 bases are TGTGCCAGCAGTTTAGCGCTTTGGGGAACGAACACTGAAGCTTTCTTT. Translating gives CASSLALWGTNTEAFF. The gene calls are TRBV12-3 or TRBV12-4 and TRBJ1-1; D not resolved. Between the trimmed V and J ends, which lost 0 bases and 1 base, there was a span of 12 bases. This CDR3 is 16 amino acids long.

This rearrangement joins TRBV7-2 to TRBJ2-5, with TRBD1 identical over 7 bases. Per the germline V gene, CDR1 is SGHTA and CDR2 is FQGNSA. V gave up 5 bases and J gave up 4 bases; unmatched junction bases: 7. The CDR3 length is 14 residues. The CDR3 DNA reads TGTGCCAGCAGCCGGACAGGTGATAGAGAGACCCAGTACTTC. Its protein is CASSRTGDRETQYF. Complete variable domain (other parts from reference TRBV7-2 and TRBJ2-5): GAGVSQSPSNKVTEKGKDVELRCDPISGHTALYWYRQSLGQGLEFLIYFQGNSAPDKSGLPSDRFSAERTGGSVSTLTIQRTQQEDSAVYLCASSRTGDRETQYFGPGTRLLVL.

This clonotype has at least ten counts. The chain uses TRBV10-3 and TRBJ1-5, with D possibly matching TRBD1 (6 bases). Per germline, CDR1 ENHRY and CDR2 SYGVKD. The CDR3 totals 15 residues. V was clipped by 0 bases and J by 4 bases, with 10 bases between them. The CDR3 DNA reads as TGTGCCATCAGTGAGTCGATACAGGGAAATCAGCCCCAGCATTTT. This codes for CAISESIQGNQPQHF.

This clonotype was detected many times. The chain recombines TRBV11-2 with TRBJ1-1; unclear D gene. V gave up 1 base and J gave up 1 base, with 7 bases separating them. The CDR3 loop spans 14 amino acids. Germline CDR1 is SGHAT and CDR2 is FQNNGV. In DNA, the CDR3 is TGTGCCAGCAGCTTAGCAGGCACGAACACTGAAGCTTTCTTT. Translated, it gives CASSLAGTNTEAFF.

The chain has TRBV20-1 and TRBJ2-2; tentatively, D is TRBD1 (6 bases). V lost 5 bases, J lost 5 bases, and 15 bases lay in between. Germline-derived CDR1 and CDR2 are DFQATT and SNEGSKA (reference sequence). This CDR3 spans 14 amino acids. Written as DNA, the CDR3 is TGCAGTGCTTTGCCGGGACATCGAACCGGGGAGCTGTTTTTT. It yields the protein CSALPGHRTGELFF.